This T cell receptor beta chain is from a study of human T cells and chemical hapten exposure. For the study at large: Skin of the upper inner arm, approximately 2 cm by approximately 2 cm, received 2% DPC for sensitization. Regarding the study as a whole: After DPC sensitization, TCRs above 1 in 1000 frequency showed no change.

In this sample, this clonotype turned up a few times. What it recognizes is unknown. TCRdb re-derived calls from the RACE reads in MiXCR, one entry per CDR3 protein. Here the sample spans around 80,000 distinct CDR3 sequences, less than 8% being singletons. The CDR3 spans 16 residues. Trimming left V 3 bases short and J 4 bases short, with 16 bases between. CDR1 is WSHSY and CDR2 is SAAADI in the germline V gene. As to time point: patch test 2, 6 weeks after DPC sensitization. Described treatment: therapeutic diphenylcyclopropenone sensitization with weekly scalp DPC. The TCR comes from a woman in her twenties or thirties with alopecia areata. Some clones in this sample may be carry-over from other donors' samples. The input for sequencing was whole blood, taken in connection with sensitization to the hapten diphenylcyclopropenone (DPC). The rearrangement links TRBV10-2 to TRBJ1-5; D possibly corresponds to TRBD1 (5 bases). CDR3 coding DNA: TGCGCCAGCAGTGAATTCCGTTTTGAGGGGAATCAGCCCCAGCATTTT. This gives the protein CASSEFRFEGNQPQHF.